A single sample is the source of the 21 T cell receptor beta chains below, sequenced in a study of cytomegalovirus exposure and HLA in healthy donors. The PCR was carried out with 60 Vbeta primers and 13 Jbeta primers. TCRdb's table, derived via immunoSEQ multiplex PCR, lists solely in-frame clones and lacks some. The sample holds some 98,000 clones, about 80% seen once. The source material was PBMCs. These receptors came from a man in his forties in good health and CMV-seronegative.

Concerning this clone itself: At one of its ends the junction is not consistent with the germline gene, which may arise from a read error. The chain is built from TRBV7-9 and TRBJ2-7, with D hard to call. This CDR3 comprises 15 residues. Germline assignment: CDR1 SEHNR and CDR2 FQNEAQ (reference sequence). The CDR3 DNA reads as TGTTCCAGCAGCTTAGCCGCCAAGCGATCCTACGAGCAGTACTTC. Translation: CSSSLAAKRSYEQYF.

V and J are TRBV28 and TRBJ2-2, with D uncertain. The CDR3 runs to 14 residues. The V gene's germline CDR1 is MDHEN and CDR2 SYDVKM. V was shortened by 6 bases and J by 3 bases, with 11 bases between the two germline ends. CDR3 amino acids: CASSRRPYTGELFF. In DNA, the CDR3 is TGTGCCAGCAGCCGGAGACCGTACACCGGGGAGCTGTTTTTT. The full variable domain, in which reference TRBV28 and TRBJ2-2 provide the parts outside the CDR3, is DVKVTQSSRYLVKRTGEKVFLECVQDMDHENMFWYRQDPGLGLRLIYFSYDVKMKEKGDIPEGYSVSREKKERFSLILESASTNQTSMYLCASSRRPYTGELFFGEGSRLTVL.

This clone came up a few times. The V and J genes are TRBV5-4 and TRBJ1-4; tentatively, D is TRBD1 (6 bases). Germline lookup yields CDR1 SGHNT and CDR2 YYREEE (reference sequence). The CDR3 consists of 14 residues. V lost 3 bases and J 7 bases, leaving 13 bases between the germline ends. This CDR3 reads CASSSPGHSEKLFF. The CDR3 DNA is TGTGCCAGCAGCTCACCGGGACATAGTGAAAAACTGTTTTTT.

Points on this clone: Other DNA sequences in this sample translate to the same CDR3. The chain couples TRBV28 to TRBJ2-1; D is unclear. The CDR3 is 16 amino acids. V lost 2 bases and J lost 2, with 13 bases in between. Germline V gene sequence: CDR1 MDHEN, CDR2 SYDVKM. The CDR3 nucleotides are TGTGCCAGCAGTTTACCCCCCCCAGGCACCTACAATGAGCAGTTCTTC. It is translated as CASSLPPPGTYNEQFF.

The chain employs TRBV15 and TRBJ2-1, with a tentative D call TRBD2 (6 bases). The CDR3 is made up of 16 amino acids. V was pared by 0 bases and J by 7 bases, with 16 bases between. Looked up from germline, CDR1 is LNHNV and CDR2 is YYDKDF (reference sequence). The CDR3 spells CATSRDQSGGRNEQFF. The CDR3 region has the DNA TGTGCCACCAGCAGAGATCAGTCCGGGGGTCGGAATGAGCAGTTCTTC.

V and J are TRBV9 and TRBJ2-7; 9 bases are a match to TRBD1. This CDR3 region has 16 residues. CDR1 and CDR2 from the germline V gene are SGDLS and YYNGEE. V dropped 0 bases and J dropped 3; count of bases not matched to a gene: 7. In DNA, the CDR3 is TGTGCCAGCAGCGTAGACTTCCGGACAGGGGTCTACGAGCAGTACTTC. Protein: CASSVDFRTGVYEQYF.

The genes are TRBV6-4 and TRBJ2-6; no firm D call. The CDR3 has 16 amino acids. The germline V and J ends were trimmed by 5 bases and 0 bases, with 11 bases remaining between them. Germline CDR1 reads MRHNA; CDR2 reads SNTAGT. In nucleotides, the CDR3 is TGTGCCAGCAGTAGCGATGCCCCCTCTGGGGCCAACGTCCTGACTTTC. Its translation is CASSSDAPSGANVLTF.

This clone was counted between two and nine times. The CDR3: CASSPPRTGELFF. CDR3 DNA sequence: TGTGCCAGCAGTCCCCCTCGCACCGGGGAGCTGTTTTTT. The V gene is TRBV28, the J gene TRBJ2-2; D is ambiguous. V was shortened by 5 bases and J by 4 bases, with 8 bases between the two germline ends. This CDR3 is 13 amino acids long. Germline assignment: CDR1 MDHEN and CDR2 SYDVKM.

The CDR3 DNA is TGTGCCAGCAGCTTAGACGGCTACGAGCAGTACTTC. Translation gives CASSLDGYEQYF. The chain is built from TRBV11-3 and TRBJ2-7; D is uncertain. Trimming removed 0 bases at V and 3 bases at J, with 3 bases between. The CDR3 covers 12 residues. CDR1 and CDR2 from the germline V gene are SGHNT and YENEEA. The whole variable domain, filled in from reference TRBV11-3 and TRBJ2-7, reads EAGVVQSPRYKIIEKKQPVAFWCNPISGHNTLYWYLQNLGQGPELLIRYENEEAVDDSQLPKDRFSAERLKGVDSTLKIQPAELGDSAVYLCASSLDGYEQYFGPGTRLTVT.

CDR3 DNA sequence: TGTGCCAGCAGCCCCGCCGTTGGCAGCAATCAGCCCCAGCATTTT. Its translation: CASSPAVGSNQPQHF. This chain uses TRBV7-2 with TRBJ1-5; D gene uncertain. Germline V lookup: CDR1 SGHTA, CDR2 FQGNSA. The CDR3 is 15 residues long. Trimming took 5 bases from V and 1 from J, leaving 12 bases between them.

The chain has TRBV6-4 and TRBJ2-3, with 9 bases fitting TRBD2. The CDR3 runs 14 residues. V was clipped by 2 bases and J by 3 bases; unmatched bases: 0. CDR1 MRHNA and CDR2 SNTAGT come from the germline V gene. CDR3 sequence: CASSDGLATDTQYF. The DNA of the CDR3 is TGTGCCAGCAGTGACGGACTAGCGACAGATACGCAGTATTTT.

Concerning this clone itself: The sample contains more than one DNA sequence encoding this CDR3. This chain links TRBV11-2 with TRBJ2-7; the D gene is possibly TRBD1 (5 bases). The CDR3 is made up of 13 amino acids. Germline values: CDR1 SGHAT, CDR2 FQNNGV. V shed 0 bases and J shed 4 bases, with 7 bases lying between them. The CDR3 is CASSLDYRYEQYF. The CDR3 bases are TGTGCCAGCAGCTTAGATTACAGGTACGAGCAGTACTTC.

The V and J genes are TRBV7-2 and TRBJ2-3; tentative D call: TRBD1 (5 bases). Germline CDR1 is SGHTA and CDR2 is FQGNSA. CDR3 length equals 16 residues. Trimming removed 2 bases from V and 0 bases from J, with 12 bases in between. The CDR3 nucleotides read TGTGCCAGCAGCTTATTAGACAGATTAAGCACAGATACGCAGTATTTT. Encoded protein: CASSLLDRLSTDTQYF.

The chain links TRBV4-3 to TRBJ2-1, with a possible D match to TRBD2 (6 bases). CDR1 and CDR2 from the germline V gene are LGHNA and YSLEER. Between the trimmed V and J ends, which lost 1 base and 0 bases, there was a span of 13 bases. This CDR3 comprises 17 residues. The CDR3 coding sequence is TGCGCCAGCAGCCAAGCCCAACGGGGACTCTCCTACAATGAGCAGTTCTTC. It specifies CASSQAQRGLSYNEQFF.

V usage is TRBV5-1 and J usage is TRBJ1-1; 8 nucleotides line up with TRBD1. This CDR3 region has 16 residues. Trimming cost V 1 base and J 5 bases; bases outside gene matches: 10. The germline gives CDR1 SGHRS, CDR2 YFSETQ. The CDR3 protein is CASSLQGTGVGTEAFF. CDR3 DNA sequence: TGCGCCAGCAGCTTGCAAGGGACAGGAGTGGGGACTGAAGCTTTCTTT.

In its sample, this clone was seen a few times. Distinct nucleotide sequences in the sample also encode this CDR3. The chain combines TRBV4-1 with TRBJ2-7; 7 bases fit TRBD1. CDR3 length: 13 residues. Germline V gene data show CDR1 as MGHRA and CDR2 as YSYEKL. J lost 5 bases, V lost 2 bases, and 3 bases had no gene match. CDR3 residues: CASSQQQGNEQYF. CDR3 nucleotides: TGCGCCAGCAGCCAACAACAGGGGAACGAGCAGTACTTC.

The chain combines TRBV15 with TRBJ2-7; a weak D match, TRBD2 (5 bases). The germline V gene has CDR1 LNHNV and CDR2 YYDKDF (reference sequence). This CDR3 contains 11 residues. V was cut by 3 bases and J by 5 bases, with 5 bases left in between. The CDR3, as DNA: TGTGCCACCAGCAGGAGGGACGAGCAGTACTTC. Its translation: CATSRRDEQYF.

This clone showed up just once. The chain employs TRBV5-6 and TRBJ1-2; 7 bases line up with TRBD1. The CDR3 has 15 amino acids. Trimming cost V 4 bases and J 1 base; bases outside gene matches: 7. Germline values: CDR1 SGHDT, CDR2 YYEEEE. This CDR3 is CASSDSTGINYGYTF. The CDR3 DNA is TGTGCCAGCAGCGATTCGACAGGGATTAACTATGGCTACACCTTC.

CDR3 bases: TGCAGCGTTGACATAGGAGCGGAGACCCAGTACTTC. Translating gives CSVDIGAETQYF. The chain has TRBV29-1 and TRBJ2-5, with unresolved D. The CDR3 runs 12 residues. Germline CDR1 SQVTM, CDR2 ANQGSEA. V was cut by 3 bases and J by 5 bases, with 10 bases left in between. The full variable domain, with the rest looked up from reference TRBV29-1 and TRBJ2-5, is SAVISQKPSRDICQRGTSLTIQCQVDSQVTMMFWYRQQPGQSLTLIATANQGSEATYESGFVIDKFPISRPNLTFSTLTVSNMSPEDSSIYLCSVDIGAETQYFGPGTRLLVL.

The CDR3 nucleotides are TGTGCCAGCAGCTTCGACAGGGGGCGTAGCTATGGCTACACCTTC. It yields the protein CASSFDRGRSYGYTF. This chain uses TRBV13 with TRBJ1-2; 10 bases map to TRBD1. V lost 3 bases to trimming and J lost 4 bases; unmatched junction nucleotides: 5. CDR1 PRHDT and CDR2 FYEKMQ come from the germline V gene (reference sequence). The CDR3 runs to 15 residues.

This clone was found a few times. V and J are TRBV5-4 and TRBJ2-5; TRBD1 matches 8 bases. CDR1 is SGHNT and CDR2 is YYREEE in the germline V gene (reference sequence). The CDR3 is 14 amino acids. With 4 bases clipped from V and 5 bases from J, the junction kept 7 bases outside the gene matches. The CDR3 region is CASSQTGVGETQYF. CDR3 DNA sequence: TGTGCCAGCAGCCAGACAGGGGTGGGGGAGACCCAGTACTTC.